Below, one TCR beta chain is given with its context. The data are from a study of blood T cell repertoires in COVID-19. Clones were sequenced by immunoSEQ multiplex PCR, and TCRdb holds only the in-frame ones, with some missing. The sample contains 150,000 to 200,000 clones, approximately 86% of which appear only once. CDR1 MDHEN and CDR2 SYDVKM come from the germline V gene. The CDR3 has 16 residues. Trimming took 7 bases from V and 0 from J, leaving 16 bases between them. V and J are TRBV28 and TRBJ2-1, with a tentative D call TRBD1 (5 bases). This TCR was sampled from a man in his 70s with active or convalescent COVID-19. Sequences were obtained from peripheral blood. CDR3 residues: CASTSAGPSSYNEQFF. The CDR3 nucleotides read TGTGCCAGCACGTCTGCAGGGCCCTCCTCCTACAATGAGCAGTTCTTC.